This T cell receptor beta chain was found in a study of T cell responses to AZD1222 COVID-19 vaccine. Broader study findings: Only a handful of AZD1222 recipients, five to seven in all, had baseline seropositivity. Variant regions that are unmutated are reportedly the target of nearly half of spike-specific TCRs. Vaccine-associated CD4 TCRs ranged over spike, dominating at 160-218 and 743-854. Rises in breadth and depth of Spike-specific TCRs came after two AZD1222 doses.

Germline CDR1 is SGHKS and CDR2 is YYEKEE (reference sequence). The CDR3 covers 11 residues. The ends were cut back, 0 bases at V and 5 bases at J, with 3 bases in the middle. Notes on this clone: Antigen specificity is unknown.

Only in-frame clones appear in the TCRdb table, and some are missing; sequencing was by immunoSEQ multiplex PCR. This sample has some 170,000 clones; 85% to 90% occur once, and the top ten carry roughly 4.3%. The receptor was derived from an adult who received the MenACWY meningococcal vaccine as a control. Sample: peripheral blood, taken 28 days after the second dose of the MenACWY control vaccine. This sequence joins TRBV5-5 and TRBJ2-7; D not resolved. CDR3 sequence: CASSLEHEQYF. Here the CDR3 DNA reads TGTGCCAGCAGCTTGGAGCACGAGCAGTACTTC.